This T cell receptor beta chain was captured in a study of technical replicates of blood from a handful of donors. The J segment lost 4 bases and the V segment lost 3 bases, leaving 7 bases of the junction unmatched. The CDR3 is made up of 16 amino acids. Germline CDR1 reads LNHDA; CDR2 reads SQIVND (reference sequence). The table came from immunoSEQ multiplex PCR; TCRdb's copy has only in-frame clones and leaves some out. This sample has approximately 77,000 clones, with 94% found just once. This clone has more than one count but fewer than ten. The receptor comes from a human donor in good health. The chain links TRBV19 to TRBJ2-2; 8 bases agree with TRBD2. The sample comprised T cells isolated from PBMCs. The CDR3 is CASSIPGRALTGELFF. Here the CDR3 DNA reads TGTGCCAGTAGTATTCCCGGGAGGGCCCTCACCGGGGAGCTGTTTTTT.